The present entry profiles one TCR beta chain with its context. Its antigen remains unidentified. Germline V gene sequence: CDR1 MNHEY, CDR2 SVGAGI. Deletions cut 4 bases from V and 8 bases from J, with 15 bases between. This CDR3 has 14 residues. The PCR had 60 Vbeta and 13 Jbeta primers. This table comes from immunoSEQ multiplex PCR, and its TCRdb copy is limited to in-frame clones, with some not included. The repertoire holds under 200,000 clones, with 75% as singletons. This sample is part of a study of cytomegalovirus exposure and HLA in healthy donors. Regarding the study as a whole: Analyzed later, association rates of TCRs varied across HLA loci, with DRB1 most and HLA-C fewest. Reported results showed that the classifier diagnosed cytomegalovirus status with high specificity and sensitivity.

This sequence joins TRBV6-5 and TRBJ1-5; D may be TRBD1 (5 bases). This receptor was identified in a middle-aged woman in good health and CMV-seropositive. The sample was PBMCs. The CDR3 protein is CASSLTQAFEPQHF. CDR3 DNA: TGTGCCAGCAGTTTGACACAGGCGTTCGAGCCCCAGCATTTT.